This T cell receptor (beta chain) was captured by sequencing in a study of Ad26.COV2.S vaccination and SARS-CoV-2 variants. Overall study context: Once, or twice with 56 days between doses, Ad26.COV2.S was given intramuscularly.

Concerning this clone: Other DNA sequences from this sample encode an identical CDR3 as well.

The V and J ends lost 1 base and 8 bases respectively, with 5 bases between them. The CDR3 runs 11 residues. Treatment: some 20 received Ad26.COV2.S at low or high dose, single or two shots; about 5 received placebo; per-sample allocation not given. On day 63 after the first injection, vaccine and placebo recipients gave samples. Wuhan-strain spike was delivered by a replication-incompetent Ad26 vector. TCRdb's copy holds only in-frame clones and misses some; the assay was immunoSEQ multiplex PCR. In the table there are some 350,000 clones, roughly 90% of which are singletons. The receptor's source is a person aged 18-65 years who received the Ad26.COV2.S COVID-19 vaccine or a placebo. V usage is TRBV12-3 or TRBV12-4 and J usage is TRBJ1-1; D remains ambiguous. The source material was peripheral blood, sampled in a trial of Ad26.COV2.S vaccine versus placebo. CDR3 coding DNA: TGTGCCAGCAGTTTAGGGACCGAAGCTTTCTTT. It codes for CASSLGTEAFF.